Shown below are 16 T cell receptor beta chains from a single sample sequenced in a study of cytomegalovirus exposure and HLA in healthy donors. PCR primers comprised 60 Vbeta and 13 Jbeta primers. TCRdb keeps only in-frame clones here, not all; method: immunoSEQ multiplex PCR. The sample table sets out more than 130,000 clones. Specimen: PBMCs. These receptors were taken from a man in his forties or fifties in good health and CMV-seronegative.

The V and J genes are TRBV15 and TRBJ2-2; 7 bases agree with TRBD2. The CDR3 totals 17 residues. V shed 0 bases and J 2 bases; nucleotides not matched to a gene: 6. The germline V gene has CDR1 LNHNV and CDR2 YYDKDF (reference sequence). The CDR3 region is CATSRDLASGNTGELFF. DNA for the CDR3: TGTGCCACCAGCAGAGATTTGGCTAGCGGAAACACCGGGGAGCTGTTTTTT.

Remarks on this clone: At one boundary the junction diverges from the germline segment, which might be a read error. Other DNA sequences in this sample translate to the same CDR3. The DNA for the CDR3 is TGTGCCAGCAGCGCCCGGACAGCATACTCTGGGAACACCATATATTTT. This encodes CASSARTAYSGNTIYF. The chain uses TRBV9 and TRBJ1-3, with D possibly TRBD1 on 6 matching bases. Germline CDR1 SGDLS, CDR2 YYNGEE. The CDR3 is 16 amino acids. The full variable domain, its missing parts supplied by reference TRBV9 and TRBJ1-3, is DSGVTQTPKHLITATGQRVTLRCSPRSGDLSVYWYQQSLDQGLQFLIQYYNGEERAKGNILERFSAQQFPDLHSELNLSSLELGDSALYFCASSARTAYSGNTIYFGEGSWLTVV.

This chain uses TRBV5-4 with TRBJ2-3; 7 bases match TRBD2. This CDR3 comprises 16 residues. From germline, CDR1 is SGHNT and CDR2 YYREEE (reference sequence). V shed 4 bases and J 2 bases; nucleotides not matched to a gene: 10. The CDR3 loop is CASSGGVERTTDTQYF. In DNA form, the CDR3 reads TGTGCCAGCAGCGGGGGGGTTGAGAGAACCACAGATACGCAGTATTTT.

The rearrangement joins TRBV19 to TRBJ2-5; 11 bases align to TRBD2. CDR1 and CDR2 (germline): LNHDA, SQIVND (reference sequence). V was clipped by 5 bases and J by 5 bases; unmatched bases: 4. The CDR3 sequence is 14 residues long. CDR3 sequence: CASSLAGGMETQYF. The CDR3 DNA sequence: TGTGCCAGTAGTTTAGCGGGGGGGATGGAGACCCAGTACTTC. The whole variable domain, remainder taken from reference TRBV19 and TRBJ2-5, is DGGITQSPKYLFRKEGQNVTLSCEQNLNHDAMYWYRQDPGQGLRLIYYSQIVNDFQKGDIAEGYSVSREKKESFPLTVTSAQKNPTAFYLCASSLAGGMETQYFGPGTRLLVL.

The genes are TRBV7-6 and TRBJ2-5; D gene unclear. The V end lost 4 bases, the J end lost 8 bases, and 14 bases lay between the germline ends. The CDR3 totals 13 residues. Per the germline V gene, CDR1 is SGHVS and CDR2 is FNYEAQ. The CDR3 region has the DNA TGTGCCAGCAGCTCGACCACCAGCGAAACCCAGTACTTC. It encodes CASSSTTSETQYF.

The V call is TRBV6-1, the J call TRBJ1-2; no clear D. Trimming left V 1 base short and J 4 bases short, with 22 bases between. Germline CDR1 reads MNHNS; CDR2 reads SASEGT. The CDR3 has 18 amino acids. CDR3 coding DNA: TGTGCCAGCAGTGAAGACCTTTTCGGGTACCCTAAAGGCTATGGCTACACCTTC. It translates to CASSEDLFGYPKGYGYTF.

The chain couples TRBV6-1 to TRBJ2-5; 9 bases line up with TRBD1. Germline V gene data show CDR1 as MNHNS and CDR2 as SASEGT. CDR3 length equals 14 residues. The J segment lost 4 bases and the V segment lost 6 bases, leaving 6 bases of the junction unmatched. The CDR3 DNA reads TGTGCCAGCAGGCACAGGGGGCGGGTAGAGACCCAGTACTTC. As protein: CASRHRGRVETQYF.

V usage is TRBV5-1 and J usage is TRBJ1-4; 8 bases align to TRBD1. The CDR3 covers 16 residues. The germline V gene encodes CDR1 SGHRS and CDR2 YFSETQ. V lost 4 bases to trimming and J lost 5 bases; unmatched junction nucleotides: 10. In DNA form, the CDR3 reads TGCGCCAGCAGCATCCGGACAGGGAGGGGGAATGAAAAACTGTTTTTT. It is translated as CASSIRTGRGNEKLFF.

The genes are TRBV2 and TRBJ2-1; possible D gene TRBD1, 5 bases. Trimming took off 4 bases at V and 6 bases at J, with 19 bases between the two ends. The CDR3 runs to 16 residues. Per germline, CDR1 SNHLY and CDR2 FYNNEI. The CDR3 DNA follows: TGTGCCAGCAGTGTGGGCAGGGCCAAAGCCGCCAATGAGCAGTTCTTC. Its translation: CASSVGRAKAANEQFF.

This chain connects TRBV4-3 to TRBJ2-3, with 7 bases identical to TRBD2. CDR1 and CDR2 from the germline V gene are LGHNA and YSLEER. J lost 0 bases, V lost 0 bases, and 0 bases had no gene match. The CDR3 has 15 residues. Written as DNA, the CDR3 is TGCGCCAGCAGCCAAGAAGCGGGGAGCACAGATACGCAGTATTTT. It encodes CASSQEAGSTDTQYF.

The genes are TRBV15 and TRBJ1-4; 7 nucleotides match TRBD1. Germline V gene data show CDR1 as LNHNV and CDR2 as YYDKDF (reference sequence). V lost 4 bases, J lost 11 bases, and 1 base stayed unmatched. The CDR3 is 11 residues long. The CDR3 region is CATSTQGKLFF. CDR3 nucleotides: TGTGCCACCAGCACACAGGGGAAACTGTTTTTT. Combining the CDR3 with reference TRBV15 and TRBJ1-4 gives the whole variable domain DAMVIQNPRYQVTQFGKPVTLSCSQTLNHNVMYWYQQKSSQAPKLLFHYYDKDFNNEADTPDNFQSRRPNTSFCFLDIRSPGLGDTAMYLCATSTQGKLFFGSGTQLSVL.

The chain joins TRBV5-4 to TRBJ1-1; TRBD1 is a possible D gene (5 bases). Trimming removed 0 bases from V and 1 base from J, with 13 bases in between. Germline loops: CDR1 SGHNT, CDR2 YYREEE (reference sequence). The CDR3 extends over 16 amino acids. The CDR3 protein is CASSLGRQGRNTEAFF. In DNA form, the CDR3 reads TGTGCCAGCAGCTTGGGTCGGCAGGGTAGGAACACTGAAGCTTTCTTT.

The chain links TRBV2 to TRBJ1-6; D is unclear. The CDR3 is made up of 16 amino acids. Germline V CDR1 and CDR2: SNHLY, FYNNEI. V gave up 6 bases and J gave up 7 bases, with 19 bases separating them. The CDR3 DNA sequence: TGTGCCAGCAGCGCAGACGCTCCGACAACCAATTCACCCCTCCACTTT. Translating gives CASSADAPTTNSPLHF.

This sequence joins TRBV10-3 and TRBJ2-1; D may be TRBD2 (5 bases). Looked up from germline, CDR1 is ENHRY and CDR2 is SYGVKD. The V gene lost 5 bases and the J gene lost 6 bases, with 14 bases spanning the gap. The length of the CDR3 is 14 residues. The CDR3: CAISSVGEGNEQFF. As DNA, the CDR3 is TGTGCCATCAGTAGCGTAGGAGAGGGCAATGAGCAGTTCTTC.

This chain uses TRBV7-2 with TRBJ1-5; no clear D. Germline V lookup: CDR1 SGHTA, CDR2 FQGNSA. CDR3 size: 12 residues. V lost 1 base and J lost 13, with 11 bases in between. CDR3 region: CASSLDVGRQHF. In DNA form, the CDR3 reads TGTGCCAGCAGCTTAGATGTGGGCAGACAGCATTTT. Together with reference TRBV7-2 and TRBJ1-5, the CDR3 gives the full variable domain: GAGVSQSPSNKVTEKGKDVELRCDPISGHTALYWYRQSLGQGLEFLIYFQGNSAPDKSGLPSDRFSAERTGGSVSTLTIQRTQQEDSAVYLCASSLDVGRQHFGDGTRLSIL.

The V gene is TRBV5-1, the J gene TRBJ2-2, with 11 positions matching TRBD1. V lost 2 bases to trimming and J lost 3 bases; unmatched junction nucleotides: 6. Germline CDR1 reads SGHRS; CDR2 reads YFSETQ. The CDR3 loop spans 17 amino acids. The CDR3 loop is CASSFRTGGGDTGELFF. As DNA, the CDR3 is TGCGCCAGCAGCTTTAGGACAGGGGGCGGAGACACCGGGGAGCTGTTTTTT.